This T cell receptor beta chain was recorded in a study of blood T cell repertoires in COVID-19. Study background: The United States, Italy and Spain supplied acute and convalescent COVID-19 samples. PBMCs, B-cell-depleted T cells, or T cells provided the cDNA or gDNA that made up the material.

Some clones are missing from TCRdb's copy, which holds only in-frame ones; the method was immunoSEQ multiplex PCR. The sample consists of about 86,000 clones, 80% to 85% of them appearing once. The source is a woman of 80 years or more with active or convalescent COVID-19. The sample consisted of peripheral blood.

The chain's CDR3 is CASSFRTMDEQFF. Written as DNA, the CDR3 is TGCGCCAGCAGCTTCCGGACTATGGATGAGCAGTTCTTC. The chain recombines TRBV5-1 with TRBJ2-1; maybe TRBD2 (6 bases). Trimming shortened V by 2 bases and J by 8 bases, and 11 bases separated the two germline ends. CDR1 is SGHRS and CDR2 is YFSETQ in the germline V gene. The CDR3 is made up of 13 amino acids.